The T cell receptor (beta chain) described here comes from a study of blood T cell repertoires in COVID-19. The overall study: T cells, B-cell-depleted T cells, or PBMCs supplied cDNA or gDNA.

Deletions cut 8 bases from V and 9 bases from J, with 13 bases between. CDR3 length equals 12 residues. Germline assignment: CDR1 MDHEN and CDR2 SYDVKM. Recovered status applied to Cohort 3 donors who had two consecutive negative PCRs. It also applied to those with clearance or with symptom resolution. Authors' methods: Estimates of nucleated cell counts were drawn from the amplification of reference gene primers. Method: immunoSEQ multiplex PCR; TCRdb's copy keeps in-frame clones and lacks some. That table supplies the V and J calls and clone size; D and trimming were determined from the DNA. The table shows approximately 400,000 clones, with about 90% occurring only once.

Sequenced input: PBMCs or T cells enriched from blood (not recorded which). The chain links TRBV28 to TRBJ1-4; unclear D gene. The clonotype was recovered from a man aged 30 to 39 who had recovered from COVID-19. CDR3 protein: CASGGGFQKLFF. DNA for the CDR3: TGTGCCAGCGGAGGAGGGTTTCAAAAACTGTTTTTT.